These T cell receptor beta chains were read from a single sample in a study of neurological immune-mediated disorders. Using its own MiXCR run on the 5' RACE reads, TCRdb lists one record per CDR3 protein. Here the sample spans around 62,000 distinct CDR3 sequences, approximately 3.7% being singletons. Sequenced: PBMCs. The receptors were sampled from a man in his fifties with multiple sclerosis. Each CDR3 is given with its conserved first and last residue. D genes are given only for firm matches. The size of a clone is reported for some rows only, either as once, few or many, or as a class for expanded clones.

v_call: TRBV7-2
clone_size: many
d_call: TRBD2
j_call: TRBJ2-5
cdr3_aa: CASSLEVGGSGRKGTQYF
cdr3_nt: TGTGCCAGCAGCTTAGAGGTCGGGGGTAGCGGGAGAAAAGGGACCCAGTACTTC

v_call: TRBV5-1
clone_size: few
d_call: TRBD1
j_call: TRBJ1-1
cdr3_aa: CASTPTGVNTEAFF
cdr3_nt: TGCGCCAGCACCCCGACAGGGGTGAACACTGAAGCTTTCTTT

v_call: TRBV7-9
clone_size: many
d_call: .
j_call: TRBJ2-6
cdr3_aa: CASRQGPSGANVLTF
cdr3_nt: TGTGCCAGCAGGCAAGGGCCCTCTGGGGCCAACGTCCTGACTTTC

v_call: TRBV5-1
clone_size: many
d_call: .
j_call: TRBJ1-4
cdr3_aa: CASASQPPSNEKLFF
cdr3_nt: TGCGCCAGCGCATCACAACCACCTTCTAATGAAAAACTGTTTTTT

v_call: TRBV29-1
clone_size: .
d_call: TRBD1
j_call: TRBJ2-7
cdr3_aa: CSVWTGGTYEQYF
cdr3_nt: TGCAGCGTTTGGACAGGGGGTACCTACGAGCAGTACTTC

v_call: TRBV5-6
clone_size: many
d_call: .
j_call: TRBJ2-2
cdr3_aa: CASSFGPKELFF
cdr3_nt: TGTGCCAGCAGCTTTGGACCGAAGGAGCTGTTTTTT

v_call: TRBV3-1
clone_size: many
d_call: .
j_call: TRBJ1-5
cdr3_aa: CASSQDSSNQPQHF
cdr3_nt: TGTGCCAGCAGCCAAGATAGTAGCAATCAGCCCCAGCATTTT

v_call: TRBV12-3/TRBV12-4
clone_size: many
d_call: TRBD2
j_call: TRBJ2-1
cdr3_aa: CASNPRGGLGNEQFF
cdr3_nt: TGTGCCAGCAATCCTCGGGGGGGCCTCGGCAATGAGCAGTTCTTC

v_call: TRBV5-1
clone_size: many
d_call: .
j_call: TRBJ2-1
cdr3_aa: CASSLVAGPNEQFF
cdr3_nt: TGCGCCAGCAGCTTGGTTGCAGGTCCCAATGAGCAGTTCTTC

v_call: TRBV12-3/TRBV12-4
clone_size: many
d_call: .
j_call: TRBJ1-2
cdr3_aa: CASTLTGSYGYTF
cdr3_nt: TGTGCCAGCACCTTAACAGGGAGTTATGGCTACACCTTC

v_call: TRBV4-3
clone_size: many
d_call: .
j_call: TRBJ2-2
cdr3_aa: CASSQLSGELFF
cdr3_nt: TGCGCCAGCAGCCAACTGTCAGGGGAGCTGTTTTTT

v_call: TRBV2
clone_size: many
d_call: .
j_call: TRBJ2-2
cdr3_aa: CASSEVSGFTGELFF
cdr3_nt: TGTGCCAGCAGTGAAGTTTCAGGGTTCACCGGGGAGCTGTTTTTT

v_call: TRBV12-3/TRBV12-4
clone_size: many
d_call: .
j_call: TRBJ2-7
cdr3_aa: CASSLYRSPGGYEQYF
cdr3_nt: TGTGCCAGCAGTTTGTACAGGTCCCCCGGCGGCTACGAGCAGTACTTC

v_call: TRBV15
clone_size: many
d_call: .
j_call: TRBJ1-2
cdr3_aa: CATSRDLGAANGYTF
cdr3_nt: TGTGCCACCAGCAGAGATCTGGGGGCAGCGAATGGCTACACCTTC

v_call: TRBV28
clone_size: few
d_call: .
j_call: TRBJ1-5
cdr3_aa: CASRTYQPQNF
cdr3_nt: TGTGCCAGCAGGACTTATCAGCCCCAGAATTTT

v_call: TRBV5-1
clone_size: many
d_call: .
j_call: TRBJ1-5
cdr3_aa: CASSLGAQNQPQHF
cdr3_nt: TGCGCCAGCAGCTTGGGGGCCCAGAATCAGCCCCAGCATTTT

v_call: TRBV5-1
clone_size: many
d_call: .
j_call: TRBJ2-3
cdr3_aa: CASSLAELRRDTQYF
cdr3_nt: TGCGCCAGCAGCTTGGCTGAGTTGCGGAGAGATACGCAGTATTTT

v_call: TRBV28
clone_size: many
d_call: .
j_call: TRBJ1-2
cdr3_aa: CASLGGLANRGYTF
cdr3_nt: TGTGCCTCCCTCGGAGGTTTAGCCAATCGGGGCTACACCTTC

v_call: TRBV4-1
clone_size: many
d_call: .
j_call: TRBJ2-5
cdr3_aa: CASSQVSAYQETQYF
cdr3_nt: TGCGCCAGCAGCCAAGTTTCGGCGTACCAAGAGACCCAGTACTTC

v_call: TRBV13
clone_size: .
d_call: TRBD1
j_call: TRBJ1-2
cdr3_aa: CASSNRDRGHYGYTF
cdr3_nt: TGTGCCAGCAGCAACCGGGACAGGGGGCACTATGGCTACACCTTC

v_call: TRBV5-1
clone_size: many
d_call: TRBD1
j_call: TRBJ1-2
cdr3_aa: CASSLVGTGNSGPGPNYGYTF
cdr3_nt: TGCGCCAGCAGCTTGGTTGGGACAGGGAATTCGGGGCCGGGCCCGAATTATGGCTACACCTTC

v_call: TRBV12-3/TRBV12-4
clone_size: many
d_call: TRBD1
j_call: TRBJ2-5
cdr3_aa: CASSPQGNGETQYF
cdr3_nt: TGTGCCAGCAGCCCACAGGGGAACGGGGAGACCCAGTACTTC

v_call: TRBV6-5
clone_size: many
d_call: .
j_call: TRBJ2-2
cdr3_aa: CASRTNTGELFF
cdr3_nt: TGTGCCAGCAGGACCAACACCGGGGAGCTGTTTTTT

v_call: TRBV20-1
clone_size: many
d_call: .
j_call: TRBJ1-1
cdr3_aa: CSARDYLSGNTEAFF
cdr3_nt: TGCAGTGCTAGAGATTATCTCTCGGGGAACACTGAAGCTTTCTTT

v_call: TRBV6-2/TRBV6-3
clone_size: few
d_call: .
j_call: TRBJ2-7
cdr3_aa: CASSPRTDRNYEQYF
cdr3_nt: TGTGCCAGCAGTCCTAGGACAGATCGTAACTACGAGCAGTACTTC

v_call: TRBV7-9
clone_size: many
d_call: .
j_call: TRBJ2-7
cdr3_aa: CASSPGTPPGEQYF
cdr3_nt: TGTGCCAGCAGCCCCGGGACACCCCCTGGCGAGCAGTACTTC

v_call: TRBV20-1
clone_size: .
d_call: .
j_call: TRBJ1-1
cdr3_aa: CSARDWRRTREAFF
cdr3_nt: TGCAGTGCTAGAGATTGGCGACGGACACGGGAAGCTTTCTTT

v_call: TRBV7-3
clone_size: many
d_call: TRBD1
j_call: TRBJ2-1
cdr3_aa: CASSPYRGNEQFF
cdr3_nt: TGTGCCAGCAGCCCTTACAGGGGGAATGAGCAGTTCTTC

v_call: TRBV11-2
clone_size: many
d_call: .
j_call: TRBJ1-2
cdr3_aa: CASSLDGVGADYGYTF
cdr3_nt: TGTGCCAGCAGCTTAGATGGGGTAGGGGCGGACTATGGCTACACCTTC

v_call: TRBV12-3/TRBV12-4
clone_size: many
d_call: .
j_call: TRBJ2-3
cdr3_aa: CASSSYSTDTQYF
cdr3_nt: TGTGCCAGCAGTTCGTATAGCACAGATACGCAGTATTTT

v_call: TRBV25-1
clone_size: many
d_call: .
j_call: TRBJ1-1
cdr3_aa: CASSDQGHTEAFF
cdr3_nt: TGTGCCAGCAGTGATCAGGGCCACACTGAAGCTTTCTTT

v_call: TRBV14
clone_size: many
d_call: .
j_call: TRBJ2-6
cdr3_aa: CASSITSGANVLTF
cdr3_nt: TGTGCCAGCAGCATAACCTCTGGGGCCAACGTCCTGACTTTC

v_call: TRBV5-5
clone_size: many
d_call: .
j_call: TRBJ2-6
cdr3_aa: CASSLPGAASGANVLTF
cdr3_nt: TGTGCCAGCAGCTTGCCAGGGGCTGCCTCTGGGGCCAACGTCCTGACTTTC

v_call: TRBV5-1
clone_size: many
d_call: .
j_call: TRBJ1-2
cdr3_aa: CASSFELDLRGYTF
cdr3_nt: TGCGCCAGCAGCTTTGAACTGGACCTCCGGGGCTACACCTTC

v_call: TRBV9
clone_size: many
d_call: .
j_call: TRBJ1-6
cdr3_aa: CASSVGKLNSPLHF
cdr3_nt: TGTGCCAGCAGCGTCGGAAAGTTGAATTCACCCCTCCACTTT

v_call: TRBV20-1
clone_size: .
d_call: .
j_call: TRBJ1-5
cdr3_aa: CSARKGVGQPQNF
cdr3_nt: TGCAGTGCTAGAAAGGGTGTAGGTCAGCCCCAGAATTTT

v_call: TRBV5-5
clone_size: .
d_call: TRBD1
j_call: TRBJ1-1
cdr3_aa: CASSSDRGRSAFF
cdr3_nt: TGTGCCAGCAGCTCGGACAGGGGGCGAAGTGCTTTCTTT

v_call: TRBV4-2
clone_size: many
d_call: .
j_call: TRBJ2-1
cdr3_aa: CASSQEGVGPYNEQFF
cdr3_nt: TGTGCCAGCAGCCAAGAAGGCGTGGGTCCATACAATGAGCAGTTCTTC

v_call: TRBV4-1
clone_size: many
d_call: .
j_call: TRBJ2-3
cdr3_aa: CASRHTDTQYF
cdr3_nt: TGCGCCAGCAGGCACACAGATACGCAGTATTTT

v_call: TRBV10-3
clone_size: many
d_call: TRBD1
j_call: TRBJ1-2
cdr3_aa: CAISESSGTGYGYTF
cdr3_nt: TGTGCCATCAGTGAGTCTTCAGGGACAGGATATGGCTACACCTTC

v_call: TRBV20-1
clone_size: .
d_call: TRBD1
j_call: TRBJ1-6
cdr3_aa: CSARGHRGNSPLHF
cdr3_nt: TGCAGTGCTAGAGGCCACAGGGGGAACTCACCCCTCCACTTT

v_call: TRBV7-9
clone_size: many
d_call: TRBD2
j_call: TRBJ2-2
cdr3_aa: CASSRGGANTGELFF
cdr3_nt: TGTGCCAGCAGCCGTGGGGGGGCGAACACCGGGGAGCTGTTTTTT

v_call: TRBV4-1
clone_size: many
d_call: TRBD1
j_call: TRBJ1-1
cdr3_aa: CASREYGTVNTEAFF
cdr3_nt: TGCGCCAGCAGGGAGTACGGGACAGTCAACACTGAAGCTTTCTTT

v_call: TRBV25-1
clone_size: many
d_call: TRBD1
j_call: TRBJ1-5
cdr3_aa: CASSDTGGNNQPQHF
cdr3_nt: TGTGCCAGCAGTGACACAGGGGGGAACAATCAGCCCCAGCATTTT

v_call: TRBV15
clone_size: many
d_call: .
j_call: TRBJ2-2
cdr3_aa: CATSRFRGSGNHGELFF
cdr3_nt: TGTGCCACCAGCAGATTTCGAGGGTCAGGGAACCACGGGGAGCTGTTTTTT

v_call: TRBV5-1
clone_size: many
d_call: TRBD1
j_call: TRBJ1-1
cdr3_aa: CASSGTGPTEAFF
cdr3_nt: TGCGCCAGCAGCGGGACAGGGCCCACTGAAGCTTTCTTT

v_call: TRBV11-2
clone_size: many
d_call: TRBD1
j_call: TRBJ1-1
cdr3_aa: CASSHRGGNTEAFF
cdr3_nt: TGTGCCAGCAGCCACAGGGGGGGGAACACTGAAGCTTTCTTT

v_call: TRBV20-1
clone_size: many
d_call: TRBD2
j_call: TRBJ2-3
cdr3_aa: CSARDLFGGALDTQYF
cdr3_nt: TGCAGTGCTAGAGATCTCTTCGGGGGGGCCCTAGATACGCAGTATTTT

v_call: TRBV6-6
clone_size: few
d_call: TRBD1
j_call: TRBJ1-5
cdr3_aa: CASRKTGQGGQPQHF
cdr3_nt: TGTGCCAGCAGGAAGACCGGACAGGGGGGGCAGCCCCAGCATTTT

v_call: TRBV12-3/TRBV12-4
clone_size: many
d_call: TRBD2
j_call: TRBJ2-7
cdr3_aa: CASNSAGPTYEQYF
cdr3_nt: TGTGCCAGCAACTCAGCGGGGCCCACCTACGAGCAGTACTTC

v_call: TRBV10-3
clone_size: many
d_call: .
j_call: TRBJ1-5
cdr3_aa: CAISAGEGQPQHF
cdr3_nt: TGTGCCATCAGTGCCGGGGAAGGTCAGCCCCAGCATTTT

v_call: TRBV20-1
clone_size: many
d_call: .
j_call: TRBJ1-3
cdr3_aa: CSARPNPSGNTIYF
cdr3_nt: TGCAGTGCTAGACCCAACCCCTCTGGAAACACCATATATTTT